The 27 T cell receptor beta chains below come from one sample, sequenced in a study of cytomegalovirus exposure and HLA in healthy donors. Method: immunoSEQ multiplex PCR; TCRdb's copy keeps in-frame clones and lacks some. The table has more than 65,000 clones, 85% to 95% seen once. The sequenced sample was PBMCs. The receptor source for this set is a man aged 18 to 30 in good health and CMV-seronegative.

The rearrangement uses TRBV7-8 and TRBJ1-1; 8 nucleotides line up with TRBD1. CDR1 SGHVS and CDR2 FQNEAQ come from the germline V gene. V lost 8 bases, J lost 5 bases, and 7 bases stayed unmatched. The CDR3 totals 13 residues. This chain's CDR3 is CASVTGGETEAFF. For the CDR3, the DNA is TGTGCCAGCGTTACAGGGGGGGAGACTGAAGCTTTCTTT.

V and J are TRBV5-1 and TRBJ1-1, with D perhaps TRBD1 (5 bases). V was shortened by 3 bases and J by 1 base, with 10 bases between the two germline ends. The germline CDR1 and CDR2 sequences are SGHRS and YFSETQ. This CDR3 has 14 residues. In nucleotides, the CDR3 is TGCGCCAGCAGCTCACGGGGGGAGAACACTGAAGCTTTCTTT. Protein sequence: CASSSRGENTEAFF.

The chain combines TRBV5-1 with TRBJ2-7, with D perhaps matching TRBD2 (5 bases). Germline CDR1 SGHRS, CDR2 YFSETQ. This CDR3 has 14 residues. The V end was cut by 0 bases, the J end by 3 bases, with 10 bases between. The CDR3 DNA sequence: TGCGCCAGCAGCTTGGCCCGGGCGGGCTACGAGCAGTACTTC. This encodes CASSLARAGYEQYF.

This chain links TRBV7-9 with TRBJ2-1; D is perhaps TRBD1 (5 bases). Germline loops: CDR1 SEHNR, CDR2 FQNEAQ (reference sequence). V lost 1 base and J lost 0, with 7 bases in between. The CDR3 spans 15 residues. CDR3 bases: TGTGCCAGCAGCTTAGGGACATCCTCCTACAATGAGCAGTTCTTC. Amino acid sequence: CASSLGTSSYNEQFF.

The gene calls are TRBV5-1 and TRBJ1-2, with D possibly being TRBD1 (6 bases). CDR1 is SGHRS and CDR2 is YFSETQ in the germline V gene. This CDR3 comprises 14 residues. V was clipped by 4 bases and J by 4 bases, with 14 bases between them. The CDR3 loop is CASSPGQGPYGYTF. In nucleotides, the CDR3 is TGCGCCAGCAGCCCGGGACAAGGACCCTATGGCTACACCTTC.

V and J are TRBV7-2 and TRBJ2-1; 11 nucleotides match TRBD2. Germline values: CDR1 SGHTA, CDR2 FQGNSA. The V gene end was trimmed by 8 bases and the J gene end by 7 bases; junction bases not matched to a gene: 13. The CDR3 extends over 16 amino acids. CDR3 nucleotide sequence: TGTGCCAGCGACAGGAATAGCGGGGGGGCCGGGAATGAGCAGTTCTTC. Encoded protein: CASDRNSGGAGNEQFF.

J is TRBJ1-2 and V is TRBV29-1, with 10 bases aligning to TRBD1. This CDR3 is built from 14 residues. Trimming cost V 3 bases and J 7 bases; bases outside gene matches: 8. Germline V CDR1 and CDR2: SQVTM, ANQGSEA. The DNA of the CDR3 is TGCAGCGTTGACTTGGGACAGGGGCCCTTTGGCTACACCTTC. Translation gives CSVDLGQGPFGYTF.

This sequence joins TRBV18 and TRBJ2-7; 9 bases are a match to TRBD2. J lost 0 bases, V lost 6 bases, and 12 bases had no gene match. This CDR3 comprises 17 residues. CDR1 and CDR2 (germline): KGHSH, LQKENI. DNA of the CDR3: TGTGCCAGCTCGTCCCAAAGGGCGGGGGGGAGCTCCTACGAGCAGTACTTC. It translates to CASSSQRAGGSSYEQYF.

The V gene is TRBV11-2, the J gene TRBJ2-5; D not certain. This CDR3 comprises 14 residues. Germline V gene data show CDR1 as SGHAT and CDR2 as FQNNGV. The ends were cut back, 1 base at V and 1 base at J, with 7 bases in the middle. The chain's CDR3 is CASSLGYSQETQYF. CDR3 nucleotides: TGTGCCAGCAGCTTAGGCTACAGCCAAGAGACCCAGTACTTC.

The chain combines TRBV18 with TRBJ2-7, with unresolved D. This CDR3 has 14 amino acids. The germline gives CDR1 KGHSH, CDR2 LQKENI. V was trimmed by 0 bases and J by 7 bases, leaving 13 bases between them. The CDR3 DNA is TGTGCCAGCTCACCACCATTATCCTCGAGGGAGCAGTACTTC. As protein: CASSPPLSSREQYF.

This chain uses TRBV19 with TRBJ2-2; 10 nucleotides match TRBD1. CDR1 and CDR2 from the germline V gene are LNHDA and SQIVND (reference sequence). V dropped 4 bases and J dropped 4; count of bases not matched to a gene: 3. This CDR3 is built from 15 residues. As DNA, the CDR3 is TGTGCCAGTAGTAAGACAGGGGGCCGCACCGGGGAGCTGTTTTTT. Translated: CASSKTGGRTGELFF. The full variable domain, in which reference TRBV19 and TRBJ2-2 provide the parts outside the CDR3, is DGGITQSPKYLFRKEGQNVTLSCEQNLNHDAMYWYRQDPGQGLRLIYYSQIVNDFQKGDIAEGYSVSREKKESFPLTVTSAQKNPTAFYLCASSKTGGRTGELFFGEGSRLTVL.

The V call is TRBV4-2, the J call TRBJ1-4, with 9 positions matching TRBD1. J gave up 5 bases and V 2 bases, and 3 bases lay outside the gene matches. Germline CDR1 is LGHNA and CDR2 is YNFKEQ. The CDR3 consists of 15 residues. The CDR3 region has the DNA TGTGCCAGCAGCCAATCCGGGACAGGGAATGAAAAACTGTTTTTT. It is translated as CASSQSGTGNEKLFF.

Written as DNA, the CDR3 is TGTGCCAGCAGCTTTAGGGATAGCGGGAGTGGCACAGATACGCAGTATTTT. Protein product: CASSFRDSGSGTDTQYF. The chain joins TRBV7-2 to TRBJ2-3; 9 bases are a match to TRBD2. Per the germline V gene, CDR1 is SGHTA and CDR2 is FQGNSA. V lost 3 bases to trimming and J lost 1 base; unmatched junction nucleotides: 8. The CDR3 covers 17 residues.

The V gene is TRBV4-1, the J gene TRBJ1-5, with a possible D match to TRBD1 (6 bases). V lost 4 bases and J lost 0, with 13 bases in between. Germline V gene sequence: CDR1 MGHRA, CDR2 YSYEKL. This CDR3 is built from 16 residues. Here the CDR3 reads CASSLDSSYSNQPQHF. The CDR3 DNA is TGCGCCAGCAGCCTGGACAGCTCCTATAGCAATCAGCCCCAGCATTTT.

This clone was found once. The rearrangement joins TRBV5-1 to TRBJ2-2; D is perhaps TRBD2 (6 bases). Trimming took off 0 bases at V and 5 bases at J, with 8 bases between the two ends. The CDR3 spans 14 residues. Germline V gene lookup returns CDR1 SGHRS and CDR2 YFSETQ. The CDR3 DNA reads TGCGCCAGCAGCTTGGCGGGAGATACCGGGGAGCTGTTTTTT. It specifies CASSLAGDTGELFF.

The chain combines TRBV27 with TRBJ2-1, with a tentative D call TRBD2 (5 bases). Looked up from germline, CDR1 is MNHEY and CDR2 is SMNVEV (reference sequence). The CDR3 runs 17 residues. V lost 3 bases, J lost 4 bases, and 19 bases lay in between. The CDR3 region is CASSLQRAEILYNEQFF. For the CDR3, the DNA is TGTGCCAGCAGTTTGCAACGAGCGGAGATATTGTACAATGAGCAGTTCTTC.

J is TRBJ2-7 and V is TRBV25-1; D uncertain. The length of the CDR3 is 15 residues. CDR1 is MGHDK and CDR2 is SYGVNS in the germline V gene. V was clipped by 4 bases and J by 1 base, with 14 bases between them. This CDR3 reads CASSGGLEASYEQYF. The CDR3, as DNA: TGTGCCAGCAGTGGTGGCCTTGAGGCTTCCTACGAGCAGTACTTC.

The chain employs TRBV7-9 and TRBJ1-5; weak D call: TRBD1 (5 bases). CDR3 size: 13 residues. The germline CDR1 and CDR2 sequences are SEHNR and FQNEAQ (reference sequence). V was shortened by 5 bases and J by 4 bases, with 9 bases between the two germline ends. The CDR3 region has the DNA TGTGCCAGCAGCAGACAGCCGAATCAGCCCCAGCATTTT. This gives the protein CASSRQPNQPQHF.

This rearrangement joins TRBV6-5 to TRBJ1-5; D is perhaps TRBD1 (5 bases). The CDR3 length is 15 residues. The germline gives CDR1 MNHEY, CDR2 SVGAGI. The V and J ends lost 5 bases and 3 bases respectively, with 14 bases between them. The DNA of the CDR3 is TGTGCCAGCAGTCAGACAGCTAACAACAATCAGCCCCAGCATTTT. As protein: CASSQTANNNQPQHF.

The chain carries TRBV5-1 and TRBJ2-4; TRBD1 agrees at 7 bases. The length of the CDR3 is 18 residues. V was pared by 4 bases and J by 1 base, with 14 bases of the junction left unmatched. The germline gives CDR1 SGHRS, CDR2 YFSETQ. In DNA form, the CDR3 reads TGCGCCAGCAGCCGAATCGATCGTACAGGGGTGGCCAAAAACATTCAGTACTTC. Translation: CASSRIDRTGVAKNIQYF.

The rearrangement uses TRBV5-6 and TRBJ1-4, with a weak D call TRBD1 (6 bases). Trimming cost V 0 bases and J 3 bases, with 15 bases left between them. This CDR3 has 17 amino acids. Looked up from germline, CDR1 is SGHDT and CDR2 is YYEEEE. CDR3 amino acids: CASSLALTGTSNEKLFF. The CDR3 DNA sequence: TGTGCCAGCAGCTTGGCGCTAACAGGGACCTCTAATGAAAAACTGTTTTTT.

The J gene is TRBJ1-1, the V gene TRBV12-2. TRBV12-2 is a pseudogene segment. The CDR3 loop spans 12 amino acids. CDR3 residues: CASRSPVAEAFF. CDR3 DNA: TGTGCAAGTCGAAGTCCGGTCGCTGAAGCTTTCTTT.

The chain combines TRBV2 with TRBJ1-4; 11 nucleotides line up with TRBD1. The CDR3 extends over 18 amino acids. The germline CDR1 and CDR2 sequences are SNHLY and FYNNEI. Trimming took 8 bases from V and 4 from J; bases not matched to a gene: 15. Written as DNA, the CDR3 is TGTGCCAGCTCGAATGAAGAAGGACAGGGGGCCATTAATGAAAAACTGTTTTTT. Translated: CASSNEEGQGAINEKLFF. The full variable domain, completed using reference TRBV2 and TRBJ1-4, is EPEVTQTPSHQVTQMGQEVILRCVPISNHLYFYWYRQILGQKVEFLVSFYNNEISEKSEIFDDQFSVERPDGSNFTLKIRSTKLEDSAMYFCASSNEEGQGAINEKLFFGSGTQLSVL.

The chain uses TRBV7-8 and TRBJ2-2; possibly TRBD1 for D (5 bases). Deletions cut 5 bases from V and 5 bases from J, with 18 bases between. CDR1 and CDR2 (germline): SGHVS, FQNEAQ. The CDR3 consists of 16 residues. The CDR3 DNA reads as TGTGCCAGCAGCATCAACCGCAGGGTGGGGACCGGGGAGCTGTTTTTT. Amino acid sequence: CASSINRRVGTGELFF.

The V call is TRBV6-1, the J call TRBJ2-3, with 9 nucleotides matching TRBD2. This CDR3 region has 15 residues. J was trimmed by 0 bases and V by 5 bases; bases with no gene match: 3. Germline V lookup: CDR1 MNHNS, CDR2 SASEGT. DNA for the CDR3: TGTGCCAGCAGTCTGACTAGCGGTAGCACAGATACGCAGTATTTT. It codes for CASSLTSGSTDTQYF.

The chain is built from TRBV11-3 and TRBJ2-7, with 8 bases lining up with TRBD1. This CDR3 is 15 amino acids long. Trimming removed 5 bases from V and 3 bases from J; junction bases left unmatched: 9. Germline-derived CDR1 and CDR2 are SGHNT and YENEEA. The CDR3 reads CASSPGGQARYEQYF. The CDR3, as DNA: TGTGCCAGCAGCCCAGGGGGACAGGCCCGCTACGAGCAGTACTTC. The full variable domain, completed using reference TRBV11-3 and TRBJ2-7, is EAGVVQSPRYKIIEKKQPVAFWCNPISGHNTLYWYLQNLGQGPELLIRYENEEAVDDSQLPKDRFSAERLKGVDSTLKIQPAELGDSAVYLCASSPGGQARYEQYFGPGTRLTVT.

The rearrangement joins TRBV9 to TRBJ2-3; 7 bases agree with TRBD1. V lost 3 bases to trimming and J lost 2 bases; unmatched junction nucleotides: 9. The CDR3 consists of 16 residues. Germline loops: CDR1 SGDLS, CDR2 YYNGEE. In nucleotides, the CDR3 is TGTGCCAGCAGCGCCCACCGGGACAGACCCACAGATACGCAGTATTTT. Translated, it gives CASSAHRDRPTDTQYF.